This T cell receptor (beta chain) was recovered during a study of blood T cells in healthy people across ages. PCR was performed a second time for roughly 7 to 12 cycles using a sample-barcoded 5' primer and a J-beta primer mix. TCRdb reanalysed the 5' RACE reads using MiXCR and keeps one entry per CDR3 protein. The repertoire consists of around 990,000 distinct CDR3 sequences, with approximately 38% occurring once and the leading ten covering 10% to 15%. Healthy individuals of Caucasian origin from Russia, aged about 6 to 90, served as donors. Study-level findings and limits: As age increased, TCR beta diversity per million T cells fell in a roughly linear fashion. Donor CMV status, an unknown factor, possibly confounded changes in expanded clonotypes. A strong correlation between TCR beta diversity and naive T cell percentage was seen.

Points on this clonotype: The antigen remains undetermined.

The source is a man between 18 and 29 years old in good health. The sample taken for sequencing was blood.

As DNA, the CDR3 is TGTGCCAGCAGCCAAGGACAAAGGGTACGGGGGGCCTACGAGCAGTACTTC. This encodes CASSQGQRVRGAYEQYF. V gene TRBV3-1 combines with J gene TRBJ2-7; TRBD2 matches 7 bases. Germline V CDR1 and CDR2: LGHDT, YNNKEL (reference sequence). V was pared by 1 base and J by 2 bases, with 11 bases of the junction left unmatched. The CDR3 sequence is 17 residues long.